Listed below are T cell receptor beta chains from one sample, sequenced in a study of T-cell memory formation after mild COVID-19. TCRdb ran MiXCR on the 5' RACE reads and lists one entry per CDR3 protein. The table records about 360,000 distinct CDR3 sequences, 13% to 15% of them present only once. Sequencing input: PBMCs or a T cell subset sorted from them (not recorded which). The receptors here all came from a man aged 18-30 years who had mild COVID-19 (a few samples of this study predate the infection). Cell type and time point are not known. The CDR3 runs from the conserved cysteine through the conserved F or W. A D gene is named only where the DNA matches it firmly. The size of a clone is reported for some rows only, either as once, few or many, or as a class for expanded clones.

>TRBV9|TRBJ1-4|few|NA
CASSVSATNEKLFF
TGTGCCAGCAGCGTGTCAGCGACTAATGAAAAACTGTTTTTT
>TRBV4-3|TRBJ2-3|NA|NA
CASSQLSATDTQYF
TGCGCCAGCAGCCAACTATCCGCCACAGATACGCAGTATTTT
>TRBV20-1|TRBJ2-4|few|TRBD1
CSARDRGLGNIQYF
TGCAGTGCTAGAGACAGGGGGCTGGGAAACATTCAGTACTTC
>TRBV20-1|TRBJ1-3|many|TRBD1
CSARGPGQGMGNTIYF
TGCAGTGCTAGAGGCCCGGGACAGGGAATGGGAAACACCATATATTTT
>TRBV7-9|TRBJ2-3|few|TRBD2
CASSRSAGSGVSTDTQYF
TGTGCCAGCAGCCGCTCAGCCGGTAGCGGGGTGAGCACAGATACGCAGTATTTT
>TRBV12-5|TRBJ2-3|few|NA
CASGPSVLGTQYF
TGTGCTAGTGGCCCGTCCGTTCTGGGAACGCAGTATTTT
>TRBV7-9|TRBJ1-1|NA|NA
CASSLNPDNKAFF
TGTGCCAGCAGCTTAAACCCTGATAATAAAGCTTTCTTT
>TRBV4-2|TRBJ2-4|many|TRBD1
CASSPTGASGIQYF
TGTGCCAGCAGCCCGACAGGGGCGTCTGGCATTCAGTACTTC
>TRBV4-2|TRBJ2-5|few|NA
CASSHGTGGETQYF
TGTGCCAGCAGCCACGGGACTGGAGGAGAGACCCAGTACTTC
>TRBV6-5|TRBJ1-1|few|NA
CASSWTVYLAFF
TGTGCCAGCAGTTGGACCGTCTATTTAGCTTTCTTT
>TRBV10-3|TRBJ2-3|NA|TRBD1
CAISEWLGQPGTDTQYF
TGTGCCATCAGTGAGTGGTTGGGACAGCCGGGCACAGATACGCAGTATTTT
>TRBV12-3/TRBV12-4|TRBJ1-5|few|TRBD1
CASSRNRGQPQHF
TGTGCCAGCAGCCGGAACAGGGGCCAGCCCCAGCATTTT
>TRBV2|TRBJ1-2|NA|TRBD1
CASTPDRGRNYGYTF
TGTGCCAGCACTCCAGACAGGGGACGCAACTATGGCTACACCTTC
>TRBV6-6|TRBJ2-1|many|NA
CASHQTRSYNEQFF
TGTGCCAGCCACCAGACACGCTCCTACAATGAGCAGTTCTTC
>TRBV9|TRBJ2-1|NA|TRBD2
CASSVEAGVYNEQFF
TGTGCCAGCAGCGTAGAAGCGGGGGTTTACAATGAGCAGTTCTTC
>TRBV18|TRBJ1-5|NA|NA
CASSPEGIQPQHF
TGTGCCAGCTCACCGGAAGGGATCCAGCCCCAGCATTTT
>TRBV9|TRBJ2-5|NA|TRBD2
CASSAGLAWETQYF
TGTGCCAGCAGCGCGGGACTAGCCTGGGAGACCCAGTACTTC
>TRBV15|TRBJ2-7|NA|TRBD2
CATSGTTSGEQYF
TGTGCCACCAGCGGTACGACTAGCGGAGAGCAGTACTTC
>TRBV5-1|TRBJ1-2|NA|TRBD1
CASSSEQGEVYGYTF
TGCGCCAGCAGCTCCGAACAGGGGGAAGTCTATGGCTACACCTTC
>TRBV7-2|TRBJ2-1|few|TRBD1
CASSEGGTGYDEQFF
TGTGCCAGCAGCGAGGGGGGGACAGGGTATGATGAGCAGTTCTTC
>TRBV7-8|TRBJ1-5|few|NA
CASSHFEATVANQPQHF
TGTGCCAGCAGCCATTTCGAGGCGACAGTCGCAAATCAGCCCCAGCATTTT
>TRBV20-1|TRBJ2-5|NA|NA
CSARWPVQETQYF
TGCAGTGCTAGGTGGCCTGTTCAAGAGACCCAGTACTTC
>TRBV5-1|TRBJ2-2|NA|NA
CASSLQGGDTGELFF
TGCGCCAGCAGCTTACAGGGAGGGGACACCGGGGAGCTGTTTTTT
>TRBV5-1|TRBJ2-3|few|NA
CASSLLVAAGDTQYF
TGCGCCAGCAGCTTGTTGGTCGCGGCAGGAGATACGCAGTATTTT
>TRBV6-5|TRBJ1-1|NA|NA
CASSYSHNTEAFF
TGTGCCAGCAGTTACAGCCATAACACTGAAGCTTTCTTT
>TRBV15|TRBJ2-7|few|TRBD1
CATSMQGAHEQYF
TGTGCCACCAGCATGCAGGGGGCCCACGAGCAGTACTTC
>TRBV28|TRBJ1-6|NA|TRBD1
CASSTEGQGRSPLHF
TGTGCCAGCAGCACCGAGGGACAGGGGAGATCACCCCTCCACTTT
>TRBV4-2|TRBJ2-3|NA|NA
CASSPTAVLTDTQYF
TGTGCCAGCAGCCCCACCGCCGTCCTGACAGATACGCAGTATTTT
>TRBV7-9|TRBJ1-1|NA|NA
CASSLVGAGENTEAFF
TGTGCCAGCAGCTTAGTCGGGGCGGGGGAGAACACTGAAGCTTTCTTT
>TRBV24-1|TRBJ2-5|NA|TRBD1
CATSETGQATQETQYF
TGTGCCACCAGTGAAACGGGACAGGCGACCCAAGAGACCCAGTACTTC
>TRBV18|TRBJ2-3|NA|NA
CASSLTGQSTDTQYF
TGTGCCAGCTCACTAACAGGACAAAGCACAGATACGCAGTATTTT
>TRBV10-2|TRBJ2-7|NA|NA
CASSRVSYEQYF
TGCGCCAGCAGCCGGGTTAGCTACGAGCAGTACTTC
>TRBV5-1|TRBJ1-1|few|TRBD1
CASSLGDRALNTEAFF
TGCGCCAGCAGCTTGGGGGACAGGGCATTGAACACTGAAGCTTTCTTT
>TRBV5-4|TRBJ2-1|few|TRBD2
CASSFSGTSGYNEQFF
TGTGCCAGCAGCTTTTCGGGGACTAGCGGTTACAATGAGCAGTTCTTC
>TRBV15|TRBJ1-4|NA|TRBD1
CATSYRSGGKLFF
TGTGCCACCAGCTACCGCTCAGGGGGAAAACTGTTTTTT
>TRBV18|TRBJ2-1|few|NA
CASSPVLLHEQFF
TGTGCCAGCTCACCCGTCCTTCTCCATGAGCAGTTCTTC
>TRBV6-5|TRBJ2-5|NA|NA
CASSRTGGVVETQYF
TGTGCCAGCAGTCGTACGGGGGGCGTCGTGGAGACCCAGTACTTC
>TRBV20-1|TRBJ2-7|few|TRBD1
CSAWTGGRYEQYF
TGCAGTGCTTGGACAGGGGGCCGCTACGAGCAGTACTTC
>TRBV4-3|TRBJ2-1|few|NA
CASSQDQGSSYNEQFF
TGCGCCAGCAGCCAAGACCAGGGCAGCTCCTACAATGAGCAGTTCTTC
>TRBV7-9|TRBJ2-1|few|TRBD2
CASTSSGVNEQFF
TGTGCCAGCACATCAAGCGGGGTCAATGAGCAGTTCTTC
>TRBV24-1|TRBJ2-3|many|TRBD1
CATSDSRQGGTDTQYF
TGTGCCACCAGTGACTCTAGACAGGGAGGCACAGATACGCAGTATTTT
>TRBV13|TRBJ2-5|NA|NA
CASSSEGLGEAETQYF
TGTGCCAGCAGCTCCGAAGGACTCGGGGAGGCAGAGACCCAGTACTTC
>TRBV20-1|TRBJ2-1|few|NA
CSARDPFGAGRSYNEQFF
TGCAGTGCTAGAGACCCGTTTGGGGCGGGCAGATCCTACAATGAGCAGTTCTTC
>TRBV27|TRBJ2-1|NA|TRBD1
CASSFWDRVNEQFF
TGTGCCAGCAGTTTTTGGGACAGGGTGAATGAGCAGTTCTTC
>TRBV2|TRBJ1-2|NA|TRBD1
CAATDRVDYGYTF
TGTGCCGCAACGGACAGGGTCGACTATGGCTACACCTTC
>TRBV10-3|TRBJ2-3|few|TRBD1
CAISPTGGTDTQYF
TGTGCCATCAGTCCTACAGGGGGTACAGATACGCAGTATTTT
>TRBV7-3|TRBJ2-1|NA|TRBD2
CASSPYLTSDGQFF
TGTGCCAGCAGCCCGTACCTTACTAGCGACGGGCAGTTCTTC
>TRBV11-2|TRBJ2-1|NA|NA
CASRHPGPLEQFF
TGTGCCAGCAGACACCCGGGACCGCTTGAGCAGTTCTTC
>TRBV27|TRBJ1-2|once|NA
CASSWAGGDYGYTF
TGTGCCAGCAGTTGGGCCGGGGGAGACTATGGCTACACCTTC
>TRBV30|TRBJ2-3|few|NA
CAWSVYGGPSTDTQYF
TGTGCCTGGAGTGTGTATGGGGGGCCTAGCACAGATACGCAGTATTTT
>TRBV6-6|TRBJ1-1|NA|NA
CASSYTRSGDTEAFF
TGTGCCAGCAGCTATACCCGATCGGGGGACACTGAAGCTTTCTTT